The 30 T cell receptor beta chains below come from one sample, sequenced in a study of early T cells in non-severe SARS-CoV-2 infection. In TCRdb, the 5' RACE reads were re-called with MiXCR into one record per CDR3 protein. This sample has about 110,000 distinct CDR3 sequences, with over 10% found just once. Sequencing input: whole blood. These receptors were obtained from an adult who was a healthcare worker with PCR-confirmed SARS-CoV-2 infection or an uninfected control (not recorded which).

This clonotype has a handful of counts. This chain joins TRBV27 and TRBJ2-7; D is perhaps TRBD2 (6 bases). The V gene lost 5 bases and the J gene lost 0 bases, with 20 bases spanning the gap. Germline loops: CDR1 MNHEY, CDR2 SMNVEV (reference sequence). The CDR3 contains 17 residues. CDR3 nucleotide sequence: TGTGCCAGCAGTCAACTAGGACTATCTCATAACTCCTACGAGCAGTACTTC. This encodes CASSQLGLSHNSYEQYF.

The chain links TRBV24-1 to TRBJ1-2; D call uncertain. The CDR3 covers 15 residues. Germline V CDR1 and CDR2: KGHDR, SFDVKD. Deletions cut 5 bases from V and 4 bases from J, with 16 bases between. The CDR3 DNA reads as TGTGCCACCAGTGGCCACCTGATGGGCGGCTATGGCTACACCTTC. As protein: CATSGHLMGGYGYTF.

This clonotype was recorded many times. Here the CDR3 reads CATSDSGRATDTQYF. The CDR3 DNA is TGTGCCACCAGTGATAGCGGGAGGGCCACAGATACGCAGTATTTT. V gene TRBV24-1 combines with J gene TRBJ2-3, with TRBD2 identical over 10 bases. The CDR3 covers 15 residues. Germline values: CDR1 KGHDR, CDR2 SFDVKD. J gave up 2 bases and V 3 bases, and 1 base lay outside the gene matches.

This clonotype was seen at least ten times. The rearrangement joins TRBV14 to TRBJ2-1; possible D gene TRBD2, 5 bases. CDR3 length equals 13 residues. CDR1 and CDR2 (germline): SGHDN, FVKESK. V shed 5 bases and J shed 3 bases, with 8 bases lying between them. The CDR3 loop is CASSYRDYNEQFF. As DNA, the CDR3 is TGTGCCAGCAGCTACCGGGACTACAATGAGCAGTTCTTC.

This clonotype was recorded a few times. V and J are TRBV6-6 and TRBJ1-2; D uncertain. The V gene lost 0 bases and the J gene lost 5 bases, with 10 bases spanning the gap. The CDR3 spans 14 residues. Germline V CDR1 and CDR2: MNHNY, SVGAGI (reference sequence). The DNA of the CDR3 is TGTGCCAGCAGTTACTCGGACGGAATTTATGGCTACACCTTC. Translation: CASSYSDGIYGYTF.

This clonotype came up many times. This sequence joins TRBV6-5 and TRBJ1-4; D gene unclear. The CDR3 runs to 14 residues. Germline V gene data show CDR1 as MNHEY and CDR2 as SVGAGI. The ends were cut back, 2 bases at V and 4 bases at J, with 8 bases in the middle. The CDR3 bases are TGTGCCAGCAGTTACGGGCGGTTTAATGAAAAACTGTTTTTT. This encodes CASSYGRFNEKLFF.

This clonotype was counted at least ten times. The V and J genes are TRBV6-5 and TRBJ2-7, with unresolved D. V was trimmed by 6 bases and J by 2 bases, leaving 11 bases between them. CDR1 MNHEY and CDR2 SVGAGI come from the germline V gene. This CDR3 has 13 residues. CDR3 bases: TGTGCCAGCAGCAAGTCGGGCCCCTACGAGCAGTACTTC. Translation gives CASSKSGPYEQYF.

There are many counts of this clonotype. The CDR3 DNA follows: TGCAGTGCTAGAGAAGGGACAGGGGAGGCTGGCTACACCTTC. It encodes CSAREGTGEAGYTF. V and J are TRBV20-1 and TRBJ1-2, with TRBD1 matching 10 bases. The V gene's germline CDR1 is DFQATT and CDR2 SNEGSKA (reference sequence). After removal of 0 bases from V and 7 bases from J, the junction contained 5 bases not matched to a gene. This CDR3 comprises 14 residues.

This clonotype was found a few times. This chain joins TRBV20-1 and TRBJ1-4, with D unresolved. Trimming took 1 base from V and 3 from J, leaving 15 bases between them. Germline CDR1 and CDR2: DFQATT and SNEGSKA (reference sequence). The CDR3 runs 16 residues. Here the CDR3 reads CSARVVPGDPNEKLFF. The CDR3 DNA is TGCAGTGCTAGAGTCGTCCCCGGAGACCCTAATGAAAAACTGTTTTTT.

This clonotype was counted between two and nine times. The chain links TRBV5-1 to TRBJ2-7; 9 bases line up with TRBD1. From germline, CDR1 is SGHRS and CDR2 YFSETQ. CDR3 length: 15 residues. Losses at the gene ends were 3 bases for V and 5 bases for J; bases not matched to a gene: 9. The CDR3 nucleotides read TGCGCCAGCAGCTCGACTGTGGGACAGGGAAACGAGCAGTACTTC. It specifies CASSSTVGQGNEQYF.

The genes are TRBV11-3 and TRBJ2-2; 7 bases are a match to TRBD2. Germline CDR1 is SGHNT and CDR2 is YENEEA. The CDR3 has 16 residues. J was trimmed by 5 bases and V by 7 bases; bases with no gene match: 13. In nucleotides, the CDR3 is TGTGCCAGCACCCACTTCGCGGGAGCGGGTACCGGGGAGCTGTTTTTT. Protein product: CASTHFAGAGTGELFF.

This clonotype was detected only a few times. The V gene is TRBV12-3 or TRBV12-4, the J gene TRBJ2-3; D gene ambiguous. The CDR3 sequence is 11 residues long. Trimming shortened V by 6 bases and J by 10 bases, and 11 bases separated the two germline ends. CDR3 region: CASSASVAQYF. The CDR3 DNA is TGTGCCAGCAGCGCGTCAGTGGCGCAGTATTTT.

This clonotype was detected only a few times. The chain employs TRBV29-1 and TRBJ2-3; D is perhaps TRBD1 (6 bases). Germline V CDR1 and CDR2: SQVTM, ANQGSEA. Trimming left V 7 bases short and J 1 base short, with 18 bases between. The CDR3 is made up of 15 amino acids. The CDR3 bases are TGCAGCGCGGATACGGGACAAACTCGCACAGATACGCAGTATTTT. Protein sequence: CSADTGQTRTDTQYF.

The CDR3 sequence is CSVEVPLWEETQYF. The CDR3 DNA reads as TGCAGCGTTGAGGTGCCTCTCTGGGAGGAGACCCAGTACTTC. The genes are TRBV29-1 and TRBJ2-5; D perhaps matches TRBD2 (5 bases). The CDR3 has 14 amino acids. V was clipped by 3 bases and J by 5 bases, with 16 bases between them. In germline, CDR1 is SQVTM, CDR2 ANQGSEA.

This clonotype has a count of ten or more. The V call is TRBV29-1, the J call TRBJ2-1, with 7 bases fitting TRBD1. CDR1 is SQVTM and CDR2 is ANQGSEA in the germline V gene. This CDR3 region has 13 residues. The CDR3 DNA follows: TGCAGAGCGACCGGGACAGCGTACAATGAGCAGTTCTTC. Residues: CRATGTAYNEQFF.

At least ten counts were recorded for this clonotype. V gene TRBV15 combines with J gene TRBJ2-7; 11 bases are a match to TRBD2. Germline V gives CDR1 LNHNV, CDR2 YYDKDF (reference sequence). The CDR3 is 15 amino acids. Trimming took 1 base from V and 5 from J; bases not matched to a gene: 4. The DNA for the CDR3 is TGTGCCACCAGCAGAGGTGGTAGCGGGAGGGACGAGCAGTACTTC. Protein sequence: CATSRGGSGRDEQYF.

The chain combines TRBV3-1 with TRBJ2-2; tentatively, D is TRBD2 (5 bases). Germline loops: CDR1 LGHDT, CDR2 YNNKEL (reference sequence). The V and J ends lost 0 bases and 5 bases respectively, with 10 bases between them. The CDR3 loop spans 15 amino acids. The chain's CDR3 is CASSQDGRTTGELFF. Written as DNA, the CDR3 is TGTGCCAGCAGCCAAGATGGTAGGACTACCGGGGAGCTGTTTTTT.

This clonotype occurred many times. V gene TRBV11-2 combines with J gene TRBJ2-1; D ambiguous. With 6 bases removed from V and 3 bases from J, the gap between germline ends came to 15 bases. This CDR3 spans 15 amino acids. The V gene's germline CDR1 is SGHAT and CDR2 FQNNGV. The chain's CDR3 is CASRMLDPRYNEQFF. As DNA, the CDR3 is TGTGCCAGCAGGATGCTGGACCCCCGCTACAATGAGCAGTTCTTC.

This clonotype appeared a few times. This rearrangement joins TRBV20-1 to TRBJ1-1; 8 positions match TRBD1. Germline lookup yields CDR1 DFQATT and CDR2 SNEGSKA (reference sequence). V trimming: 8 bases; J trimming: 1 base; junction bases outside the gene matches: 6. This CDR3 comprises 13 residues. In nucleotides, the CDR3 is TGCAGTACTCATGGACAGGGGAACACTGAAGCTTTCTTT. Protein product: CSTHGQGNTEAFF.

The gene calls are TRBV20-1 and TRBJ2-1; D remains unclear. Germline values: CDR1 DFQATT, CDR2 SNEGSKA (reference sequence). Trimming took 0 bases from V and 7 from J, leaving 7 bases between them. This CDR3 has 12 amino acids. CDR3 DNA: TGCAGTGCTAGAGAGGGTCTTAATGAGCAGTTCTTC. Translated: CSAREGLNEQFF.

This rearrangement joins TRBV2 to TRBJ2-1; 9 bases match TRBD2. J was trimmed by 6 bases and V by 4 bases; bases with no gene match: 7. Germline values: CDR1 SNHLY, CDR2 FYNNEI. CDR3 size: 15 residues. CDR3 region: CASSGGSGSTNEQFF. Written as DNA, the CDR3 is TGTGCCAGCAGTGGGGGTAGCGGGAGTACCAATGAGCAGTTCTTC.

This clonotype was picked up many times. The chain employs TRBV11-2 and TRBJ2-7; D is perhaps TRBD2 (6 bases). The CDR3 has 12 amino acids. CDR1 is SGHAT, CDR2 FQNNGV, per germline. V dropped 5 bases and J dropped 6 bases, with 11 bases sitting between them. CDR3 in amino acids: CASSLGLPEQYF. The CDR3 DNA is TGTGCCAGCAGCCTGGGACTCCCCGAGCAGTACTTC.

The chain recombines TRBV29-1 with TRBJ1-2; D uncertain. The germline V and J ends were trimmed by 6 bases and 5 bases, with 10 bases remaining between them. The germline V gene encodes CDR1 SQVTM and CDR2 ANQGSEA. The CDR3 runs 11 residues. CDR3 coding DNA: TGCAGCGTGTACCTAGGGTATGGCTACACCTTC. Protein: CSVYLGYGYTF.

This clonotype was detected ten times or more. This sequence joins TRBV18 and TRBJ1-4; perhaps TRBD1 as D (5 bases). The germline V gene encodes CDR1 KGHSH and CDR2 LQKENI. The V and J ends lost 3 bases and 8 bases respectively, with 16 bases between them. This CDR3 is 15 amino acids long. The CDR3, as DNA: TGTGCCAGCTCACCTGCGGGCAGGGTTTACGAAAAACTGTTTTTT. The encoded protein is CASSPAGRVYEKLFF.

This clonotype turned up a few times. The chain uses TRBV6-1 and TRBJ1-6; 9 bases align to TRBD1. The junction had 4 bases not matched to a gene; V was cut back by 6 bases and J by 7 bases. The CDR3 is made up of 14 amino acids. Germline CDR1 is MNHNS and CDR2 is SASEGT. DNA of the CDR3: TGTGCCAGCAGGACAGGGGGGAAAAATTCACCCCTCCACTTT. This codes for CASRTGGKNSPLHF.

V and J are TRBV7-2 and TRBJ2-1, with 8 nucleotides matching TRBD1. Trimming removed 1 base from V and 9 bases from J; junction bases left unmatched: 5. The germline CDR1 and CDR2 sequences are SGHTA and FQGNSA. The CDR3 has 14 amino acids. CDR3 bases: TGTGCCAGCAGCTTAGTACAGGGGGGAGGTGAGCAGTTCTTC. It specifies CASSLVQGGGEQFF.

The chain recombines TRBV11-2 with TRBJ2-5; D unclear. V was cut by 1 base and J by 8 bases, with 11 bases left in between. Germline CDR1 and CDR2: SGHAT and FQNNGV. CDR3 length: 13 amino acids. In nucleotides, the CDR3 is TGTGCCAGCAGCTTAGGGGCCGGCTCTACCCAGTACTTC. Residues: CASSLGAGSTQYF. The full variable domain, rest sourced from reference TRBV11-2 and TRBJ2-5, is EAGVAQSPRYKIIEKRQSVAFWCNPISGHATLYWYQQILGQGPKLLIQFQNNGVVDDSQLPKDRFSAERLKGVDSTLKIQPAKLEDSAVYLCASSLGAGSTQYFGPGTRLLVL.

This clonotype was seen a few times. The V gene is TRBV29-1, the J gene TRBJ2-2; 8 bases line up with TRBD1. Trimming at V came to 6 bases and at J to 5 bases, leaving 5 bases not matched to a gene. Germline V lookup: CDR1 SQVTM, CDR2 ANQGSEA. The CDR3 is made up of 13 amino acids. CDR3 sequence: CSVGTGPTGELFF. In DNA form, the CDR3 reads TGCAGCGTGGGGACAGGCCCAACCGGGGAGCTGTTTTTT.

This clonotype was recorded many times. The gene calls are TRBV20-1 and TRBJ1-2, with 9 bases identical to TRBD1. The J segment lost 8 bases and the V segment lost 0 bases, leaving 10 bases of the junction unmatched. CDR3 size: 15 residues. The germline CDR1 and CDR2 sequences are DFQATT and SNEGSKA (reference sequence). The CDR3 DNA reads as TGCAGTGCTAGAGATCGACAGGGGGGTGCGGAAGGCTACACCTTC. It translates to CSARDRQGGAEGYTF.

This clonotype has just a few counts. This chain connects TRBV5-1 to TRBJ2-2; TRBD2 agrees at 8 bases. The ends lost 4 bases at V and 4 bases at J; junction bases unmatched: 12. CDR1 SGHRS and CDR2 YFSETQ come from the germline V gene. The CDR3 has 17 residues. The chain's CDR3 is CASSPHSGGSATGELFF. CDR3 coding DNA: TGCGCCAGCAGCCCGCACTCGGGAGGGAGTGCCACCGGGGAGCTGTTTTTT.